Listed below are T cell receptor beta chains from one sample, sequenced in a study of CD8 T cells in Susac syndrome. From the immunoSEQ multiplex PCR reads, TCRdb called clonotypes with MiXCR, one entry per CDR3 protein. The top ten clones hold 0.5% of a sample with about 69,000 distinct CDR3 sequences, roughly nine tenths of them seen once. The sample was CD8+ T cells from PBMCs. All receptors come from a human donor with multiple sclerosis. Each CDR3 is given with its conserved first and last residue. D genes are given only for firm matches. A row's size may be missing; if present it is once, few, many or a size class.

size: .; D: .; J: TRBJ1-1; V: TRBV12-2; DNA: TGTGCAAGTCGCAAGGGGGAGGGAGGTATGAACACTGAAGCTTTCTTT; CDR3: CASRKGEGGMNTEAFF
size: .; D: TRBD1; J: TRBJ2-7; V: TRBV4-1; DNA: TGCGCCAGCAGCCCCCAGGTGGACAGGGGCAACGAGCAGTACTTC; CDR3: CASSPQVDRGNEQYF
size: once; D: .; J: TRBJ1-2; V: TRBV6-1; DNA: TGTGCCAGCAGTGAATCATCGAGTCCAGGTCGAGCTAACTATGGCTACACCTTC; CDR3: CASSESSSPGRANYGYTF
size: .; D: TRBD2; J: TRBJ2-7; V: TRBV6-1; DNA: TGTGCCAGCACCTCACCCATAGCGGGCGCAACCTACGAGCAGTACTTC; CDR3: CASTSPIAGATYEQYF
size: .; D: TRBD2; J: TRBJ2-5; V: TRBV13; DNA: TGTGCCAGCACAGCCGCAAGCTGGCCTAGCGGGAGGCCCGGGGAGACCCAGTACTTC; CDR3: CASTAASWPSGRPGETQYF
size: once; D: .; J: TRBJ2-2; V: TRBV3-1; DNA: TGTGCCAGCAGCCACCGGGACGGATACACCGGGGAGCTGTTTTTT; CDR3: CASSHRDGYTGELFF
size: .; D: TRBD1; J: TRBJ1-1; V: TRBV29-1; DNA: TGCAGCGTGGAAACGACAGGGTTGCAGACTGAAGCTTTCTTT; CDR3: CSVETTGLQTEAFF
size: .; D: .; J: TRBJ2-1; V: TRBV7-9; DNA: TGTGCCAGCAGCTTAGTTGGGTTGGATGAGCAGTTCTTC; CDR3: CASSLVGLDEQFF
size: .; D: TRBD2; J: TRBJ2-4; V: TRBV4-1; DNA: TGCGCCAGCAGCCAAGAGCCCGGACTAGCGGTGGTGGGAAACATTCAGTACTTC; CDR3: CASSQEPGLAVVGNIQYF
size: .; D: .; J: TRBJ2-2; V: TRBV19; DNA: TGTGCCAGTAGTACCGCCCAGGGTTACACCGGGGAGCTGTTTTTT; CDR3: CASSTAQGYTGELFF
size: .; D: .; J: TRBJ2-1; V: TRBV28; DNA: TGTGCCAGCAGTCAAATCAATGAGCAGTTCTTC; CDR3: CASSQINEQFF
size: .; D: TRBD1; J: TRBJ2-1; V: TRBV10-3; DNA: TGTGCCATCAGCCCAAGACAGGGCCCGGCGGATGAGCAGTTCTTC; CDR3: CAISPRQGPADEQFF
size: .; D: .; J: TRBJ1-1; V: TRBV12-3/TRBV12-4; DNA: TGTGCCAGCAGCCCCTCAATGAACACTGAAGCTTTCTTT; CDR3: CASSPSMNTEAFF
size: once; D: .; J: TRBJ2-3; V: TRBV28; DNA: TGTGCCAGCAGTTTGAATACGCAGTATTTT; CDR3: CASSLNTQYF
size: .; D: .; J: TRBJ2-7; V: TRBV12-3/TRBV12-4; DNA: TGTGCCAGCAGTTTAAAGGGGGGGATCTACGAGCAGTACTTC; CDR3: CASSLKGGIYEQYF
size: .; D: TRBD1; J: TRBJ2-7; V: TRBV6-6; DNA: TGTGCCAGCCGCCGGGGACAGGGCTCCCACGAGCAGTACTTC; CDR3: CASRRGQGSHEQYF
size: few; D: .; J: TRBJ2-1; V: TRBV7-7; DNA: TGTGCTAGCAGTCCCGGGACCCATCACGATGAGCAGTTCTTC; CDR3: CASSPGTHHDEQFF
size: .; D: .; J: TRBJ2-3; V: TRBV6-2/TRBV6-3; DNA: TGTGCCAGCAGTTACGGGGGATTGACAGATACGCAGTATTTT; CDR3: CASSYGGLTDTQYF
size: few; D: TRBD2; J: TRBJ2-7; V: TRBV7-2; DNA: TGTGCCAGCAGCTTAGGACTAGCGGGGACCTACGAGCAGTACTTC; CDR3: CASSLGLAGTYEQYF
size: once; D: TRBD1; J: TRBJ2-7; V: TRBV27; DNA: TGTGCCAGTTCTTCAGGGACAGGGCCCTACGAGCAGTACTTC; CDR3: CASSSGTGPYEQYF
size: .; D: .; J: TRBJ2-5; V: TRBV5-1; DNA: TGCGCCAGCAGCTTCTTCGGGGGATCACAAGAGACCCAGTACTTC; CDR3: CASSFFGGSQETQYF
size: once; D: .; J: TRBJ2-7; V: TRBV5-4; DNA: TGTGCCAGCAGCCTATGGGACCGGGTCTACGAGCAGTACTTC; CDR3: CASSLWDRVYEQYF
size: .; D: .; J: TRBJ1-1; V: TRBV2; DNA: TGTGCCGTCTTCGGGACGGGGAACACTGAAGCTTTCTTT; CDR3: CAVFGTGNTEAFF
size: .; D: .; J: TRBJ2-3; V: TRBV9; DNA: TGTGCCAGCAGCGAGGCGTCTAGCACAGATACGCAGTATTTT; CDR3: CASSEASSTDTQYF
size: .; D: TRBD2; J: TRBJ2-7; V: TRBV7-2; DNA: TGTGCCAGCAGCTTTATATCACTAGCGGGTAAAGGCGAGCAGTACTTC; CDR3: CASSFISLAGKGEQYF